This entry concerns a single T cell receptor (beta chain). What it recognizes is unknown. The sample belongs to a study of vaccination effects on CD4 cells after COVID-19. As for the study in general: A few convalescent patients gave samples early and late after vaccination. The median interval between the second dose and post-vaccine sampling was 72 days. Findings of the study overall: Among infection- and vaccine-induced clones, marked clonal contraction occurred late after vaccination.

V was clipped by 5 bases and J by 5 bases, with 10 bases between them. Germline values: CDR1 LNHNV, CDR2 YYDKDF (reference sequence). The CDR3 totals 13 residues. Clones were read by immunoSEQ multiplex PCR, and TCRdb kept only the in-frame ones, dropping some. The data hold 40,000 to 45,000 clones, with 76% observed a single time. Investigators separated out CD4+ T cells once 9 to 11 days of culture had passed. PCR showed that the person got SARS-CoV-2 infection at some point between March and December 2020. Each person got two doses of an mRNA SARS-CoV-2 vaccine, BNT162b2 or mRNA-1273. This sequence originates from a human donor who had a prior SARS-CoV-2 infection. The chain joins TRBV15 to TRBJ1-5; D ambiguous. The input for sequencing was CD4+ T cells from PBMCs cultured without peptide, taken after COVID-19 vaccination. CDR3 sequence: CATSEDLYQPQHF. The CDR3 DNA is TGTGCCACCAGCGAGGACCTTTATCAGCCCCAGCATTTT.